Described below is a single TCR beta chain sequence and its context. Antigen: not known. The data originate from a study of T cells in Graves' hyperthyroidism and ophthalmopathy. General study findings and limits: Ophthalmopathy was predicted by the model a median of 6.5 months ahead of onset.

Graves' hyperthyroidism is called stable when ophthalmopathy does not progress within 18 months. The CDR3 spans 18 residues. Unmatched junction bases numbered 8, after V lost 0 bases and J lost 0 bases. Germline V CDR1 and CDR2: SGHRS, YFSETQ. From RNA transcripts, TCR beta CDR3 regions were amplified. In the first-round RT-PCR of the TCR CDR3, the HTBI primer set was used. TCRdb passed the multiplex PCR reads through MiXCR, listing each CDR3 protein once. This repertoire shows roughly 380,000 distinct CDR3 sequences, about 13% found once; its top ten account for 5% to 6%. The sample comprised blood. This sequence joins TRBV5-1 and TRBJ2-1; 8 bases map to TRBD1. The origin of this receptor is a woman aged 18-29 years with Graves' hyperthyroidism. The CDR3 DNA is TGCGCCAGCAGCTTGGGACAGGGGCCCTCGAGCTCCTACAATGAGCAGTTCTTC. It codes for CASSLGQGPSSSYNEQFF.